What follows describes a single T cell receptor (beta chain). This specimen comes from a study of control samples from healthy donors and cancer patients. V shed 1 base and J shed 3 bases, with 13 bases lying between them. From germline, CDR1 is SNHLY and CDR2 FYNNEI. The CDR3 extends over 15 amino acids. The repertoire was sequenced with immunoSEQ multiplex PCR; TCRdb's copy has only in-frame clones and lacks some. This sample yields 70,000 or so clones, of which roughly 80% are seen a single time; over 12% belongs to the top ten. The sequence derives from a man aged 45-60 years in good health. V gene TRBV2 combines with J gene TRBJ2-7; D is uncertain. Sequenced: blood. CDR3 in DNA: TGTGCCAGCAGTGAAGAGGCAGGTCCGCACTACGAGCAGTACTTC. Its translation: CASSEEAGPHYEQYF.